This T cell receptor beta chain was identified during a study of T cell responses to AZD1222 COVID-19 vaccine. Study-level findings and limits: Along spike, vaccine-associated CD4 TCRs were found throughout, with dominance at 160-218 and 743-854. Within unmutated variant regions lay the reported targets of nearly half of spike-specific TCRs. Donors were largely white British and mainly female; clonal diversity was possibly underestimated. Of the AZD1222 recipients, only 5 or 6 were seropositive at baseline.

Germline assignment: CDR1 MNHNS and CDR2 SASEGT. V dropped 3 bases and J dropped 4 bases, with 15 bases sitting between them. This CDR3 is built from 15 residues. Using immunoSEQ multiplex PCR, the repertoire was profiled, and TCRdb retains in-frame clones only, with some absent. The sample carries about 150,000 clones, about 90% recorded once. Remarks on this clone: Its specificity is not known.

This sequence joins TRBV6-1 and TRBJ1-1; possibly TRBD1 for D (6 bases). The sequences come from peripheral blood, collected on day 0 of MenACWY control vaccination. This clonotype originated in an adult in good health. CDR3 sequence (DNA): TGTGCCAGCAGTGAGGGGCTAGGGGGGTTCACTGAAGCTTTCTTT. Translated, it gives CASSEGLGGFTEAFF.